This T cell receptor (beta chain) was recorded in a study of neurological immune-mediated disorders. This clonotype was detected many times. The antigen remains undetermined. The CDR3 is 10 residues long. The germline CDR1 and CDR2 sequences are DFQATT and SNEGSKA (reference sequence). Study-wide points: The authors found no clinical or MRI feature associated with the multiple sclerosis repertoire cluster. Phylogenetic grouping put 18 of 34 multiple sclerosis patients' repertoires into one related-CDR3 cluster, a possible signature. Subjects shared no identical expanded-clone CDR3 amino acid sequences, suggesting private TCR-beta repertoires in all groups.

TCRdb re-called the 5' RACE reads through MiXCR, storing one row per CDR3 protein. The data show around 53,000 distinct CDR3 sequences, with approximately 4% seen just once and about 3.1% held by the top ten. The sample comprised PBMCs. The TCR was taken from a middle-aged man with multiple sclerosis. The V and J genes are TRBV20-1 and TRBJ2-3; D ambiguous. The DNA for the CDR3 is TGCAACCCTCTTGGGGATACGCAGTATTTT. Translating gives CNPLGDTQYF.